Listed below are T cell receptor beta chains from one sample, sequenced in a study of T cell responses to AZD1222 COVID-19 vaccine. The protocol was immunoSEQ multiplex PCR, while the TCRdb copy is restricted to in-frame clones and leaves out a portion. Of roughly 200,000 clones in the sample, approximately 93% were seen once. The sequencing here drew on peripheral blood, taken 28 days after the second AZD1222 dose. Every receptor here comes from an adult who received the AZD1222 COVID-19 vaccine. The CDR3 runs from the conserved cysteine through the conserved F or W. Each record gives: V gene, CDR3 length, D gene, clone size, J gene, CDR3 protein, CDR3 DNA. The D gene is left open where the match is weak. The listing skips clone size in some rows; elsewhere it reads once, few, many or a size class.

TRBV3-1/TRBV3-2	13	TRBD1	NA	TRBJ1-2	CASSPQGASGYTF	TGTGCCAGCAGTCCACAGGGGGCGTCGGGCTACACCTTC
TRBV6-2/TRBV6-3	16	NA	NA	TRBJ1-3	CASSYSDWISGNTIYF	TGTGCCAGCAGTTATAGCGACTGGATCTCTGGAAACACCATATATTTT
TRBV7-6	15	NA	NA	TRBJ2-5	CASSLIPGAGEAQYF	TGTGCCAGCAGCTTAATACCAGGGGCAGGGGAGGCCCAGTACTTC
TRBV28	15	TRBD1	NA	TRBJ2-5	CASSSRDSFQETQYF	TGTGCCAGCAGTTCCCGGGACAGCTTCCAAGAGACCCAGTACTTC
TRBV2	16	TRBD1	NA	TRBJ1-1	CASSEGQGLMNTEAFF	TGTGCCAGCAGTGAAGGACAGGGGCTAATGAACACTGAAGCTTTCTTT
TRBV9	18	TRBD1	NA	TRBJ1-1	CASSVRDRVMGMDTEAFF	TGTGCCAGCAGCGTCCGGGACAGGGTAATGGGGATGGACACTGAAGCTTTCTTT
TRBV27	15	NA	NA	TRBJ1-6	CASSFMGASNSPLHF	TGTGCCAGCAGTTTTATGGGGGCAAGTAATTCACCCCTCCACTTT
TRBV12-3/TRBV12-4	13	TRBD1	NA	TRBJ2-3	CASKQGATDTQYF	TGTGCCAGCAAACAGGGGGCGACAGATACGCAGTATTTT
TRBV5-1	17	TRBD2	NA	TRBJ2-3	CASSSSEDGRTGDTQYF	TGCGCCAGCAGTTCGAGTGAAGACGGGAGGACGGGAGATACGCAGTATTTT
TRBV5-1	15	TRBD1	NA	TRBJ2-3	CASSLGTGNTDTQYF	TGCGCCAGCAGCTTGGGGACAGGCAACACAGATACGCAGTATTTT
TRBV6-5	13	NA	NA	TRBJ1-5	CATHGQFNQPQHF	TGTGCCACACACGGACAGTTCAATCAGCCCCAGCATTTT
TRBV28	14	NA	NA	TRBJ1-2	CASSWNRKFYGYTF	TGTGCCAGCAGTTGGAACAGGAAGTTCTATGGCTACACCTTC
TRBV11-2	14	NA	NA	TRBJ2-3	CASSLWVRTDTQYF	TGTGCCAGCAGCTTGTGGGTTCGAACAGATACGCAGTATTTT
TRBV6-5	11	NA	NA	TRBJ1-4	CASSRGEKLFF	TGTGCCAGCTCCAGGGGTGAAAAACTGTTTTTT
TRBV6-2/TRBV6-3	16	TRBD1	NA	TRBJ1-1	CASSDRTGGMNTEAFF	TGTGCCAGCAGCGACCGGACAGGGGGCATGAACACTGAAGCTTTCTTT
TRBV5-1	16	NA	NA	TRBJ1-1	CASSFGMAGRGTEAFF	TGCGCCAGCAGCTTCGGGATGGCAGGTCGGGGCACTGAAGCTTTCTTT
TRBV6-5	15	NA	few	TRBJ2-2	CASSRAGVNTGELFF	TGTGCCAGCAGTCGGGCAGGGGTCAACACCGGGGAGCTGTTTTTT
TRBV9	14	NA	NA	TRBJ2-3	CASSVRPMTDTQYF	TGTGCCAGCAGCGTAAGGCCGATGACAGATACGCAGTATTTT
TRBV5-5	15	TRBD1	NA	TRBJ2-7	CASSKRTGANYEQYF	TGTGCCAGCAGTAAAAGGACAGGCGCCAACTACGAGCAGTACTTC
TRBV30	16	NA	NA	TRBJ2-2	CAWSGSRTGETGELFF	TGTGCCTGGAGTGGATCTCGCACCGGCGAGACCGGGGAGCTGTTTTTT
TRBV30	13	NA	NA	TRBJ1-2	CAWARGPSYGYTF	TGTGCCTGGGCCCGGGGCCCCTCCTATGGCTACACCTTC
TRBV7-9	15	NA	NA	TRBJ1-2	CASSARGPASYGYTF	TGTGCCAGCAGCGCGCGGGGGCCGGCGTCCTATGGCTACACCTTC
TRBV7-9	14	NA	NA	TRBJ2-5	CASSLGHRQETQYF	TGTGCCAGCAGCTTAGGACACAGACAAGAGACCCAGTACTTC
TRBV6-2/TRBV6-3	15	TRBD1	NA	TRBJ2-7	CASSWSTGSLNEQYF	TGTGCCAGCAGTTGGTCGACAGGGTCCCTCAACGAGCAGTACTTC
TRBV7-2	14	TRBD1	NA	TRBJ1-5	CASSSGTGNQPQHF	TGTGCCAGCAGCTCCGGGACAGGGAATCAGCCCCAGCATTTT
TRBV27	15	NA	NA	TRBJ2-3	CASSSMTRPTDTQYF	TGTGCCAGCAGCTCTATGACTAGACCCACAGATACGCAGTATTTT
TRBV5-8	15	NA	NA	TRBJ1-1	CASSYGRLRNTEAFF	TGTGCCAGCAGCTATGGACGGCTCCGGAACACTGAAGCTTTCTTT
TRBV18	16	NA	NA	TRBJ1-1	CASSLDRPFLGTEAFF	TGTGCCAGCTCCCTAGATCGACCTTTCCTGGGGACTGAAGCTTTCTTT
TRBV6-6	15	TRBD2	NA	TRBJ2-7	CASSYRLAGAYEQYF	TGTGCCAGCAGTTATCGACTAGCGGGGGCCTACGAGCAGTACTTC
TRBV7-9	13	NA	NA	TRBJ2-7	CASSPPESYEQYF	TGTGCCAGCAGCCCCCCCGAGTCCTACGAGCAGTACTTC
TRBV27	17	TRBD1	NA	TRBJ1-1	CASREWALDRGISEAFF	TGTGCCAGCAGAGAATGGGCTCTCGACAGGGGGATTTCTGAAGCTTTCTTT
TRBV7-9	14	NA	NA	TRBJ2-6	CASSSRSGANVLTF	TGTGCCAGCAGCTCGAGATCTGGGGCCAACGTCCTGACTTTC
TRBV4-1	16	TRBD2	NA	TRBJ2-1	CASSPGLAGAYNEQFF	TGCGCCAGCAGCCCGGGACTAGCGGGGGCATACAATGAGCAGTTCTTC
TRBV18	13	NA	once	TRBJ1-2	CASSQGPAYGYTF	TGTGCCAGCTCCCAAGGACCGGCCTATGGCTACACCTTC
TRBV2	17	NA	once	TRBJ1-3	CASSEALWGGTGNTIYF	TGTGCCAGCAGTGAAGCGCTTTGGGGGGGCACTGGAAACACCATATATTTT
TRBV19	17	NA	NA	TRBJ2-2	CASSMQRFLVNTGELFF	TGTGCCAGTAGTATGCAGAGATTTCTCGTCAACACCGGGGAGCTGTTTTTT
TRBV18	14	NA	NA	TRBJ1-3	CASSPRPDGNTIYF	TGTGCCAGCTCACCACGACCAGATGGAAACACCATATATTTT
TRBV24-1	13	NA	NA	TRBJ1-6	CATSDHNNSPLHF	TGTGCCACCAGTGACCATAATAATTCACCCCTCCACTTT
TRBV12-5	13	TRBD1	NA	TRBJ1-2	CASGLGDSVGYTF	TGTGCTAGTGGTTTGGGGGACAGCGTCGGCTACACCTTC
TRBV7-8	14	NA	NA	TRBJ1-5	CASKEGISNQPQHF	TGTGCCAGCAAGGAGGGTATAAGCAATCAGCCCCAGCATTTT